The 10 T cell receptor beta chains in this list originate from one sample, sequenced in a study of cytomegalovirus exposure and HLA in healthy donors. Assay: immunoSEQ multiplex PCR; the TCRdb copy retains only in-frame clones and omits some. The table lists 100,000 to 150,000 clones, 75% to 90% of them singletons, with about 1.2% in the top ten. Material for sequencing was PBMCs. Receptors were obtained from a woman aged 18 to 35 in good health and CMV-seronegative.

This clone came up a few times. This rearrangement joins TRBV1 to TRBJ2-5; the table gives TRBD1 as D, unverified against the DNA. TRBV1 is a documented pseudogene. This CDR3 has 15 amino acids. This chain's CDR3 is CTSSQDSCQRRAQYF. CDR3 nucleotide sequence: TGCACCAGCAGCCAAGATAGCTGCCAGCGCAGGGCCCAGTACTTC.

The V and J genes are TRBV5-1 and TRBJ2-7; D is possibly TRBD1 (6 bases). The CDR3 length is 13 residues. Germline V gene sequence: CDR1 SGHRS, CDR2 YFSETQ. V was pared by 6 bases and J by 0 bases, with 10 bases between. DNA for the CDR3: TGCGCCAGCATGCGGACAGCCTCCTACGAGCAGTACTTC. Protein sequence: CASMRTASYEQYF.

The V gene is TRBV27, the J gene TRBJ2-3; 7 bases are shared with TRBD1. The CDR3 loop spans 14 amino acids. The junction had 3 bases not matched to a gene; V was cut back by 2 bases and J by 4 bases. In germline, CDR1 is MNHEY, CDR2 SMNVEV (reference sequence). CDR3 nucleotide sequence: TGTGCCAGCAGTTTACAAGGGGGCCCAGATACGCAGTATTTT. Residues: CASSLQGGPDTQYF.

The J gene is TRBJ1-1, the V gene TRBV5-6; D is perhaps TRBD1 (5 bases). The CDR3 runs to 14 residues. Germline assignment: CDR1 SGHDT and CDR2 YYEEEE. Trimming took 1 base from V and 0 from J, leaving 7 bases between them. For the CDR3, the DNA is TGTGCCAGCAGCTTGTCAGGGATGAACACTGAAGCTTTCTTT. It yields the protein CASSLSGMNTEAFF. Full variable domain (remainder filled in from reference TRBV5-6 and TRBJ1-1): DAGVTQSPTHLIKTRGQQVTLRCSPKSGHDTVSWYQQALGQGPQFIFQYYEEEERQRGNFPDRFSGHQFPNYSSELNVNALLLGDSALYLCASSLSGMNTEAFFGQGTRLTVV.

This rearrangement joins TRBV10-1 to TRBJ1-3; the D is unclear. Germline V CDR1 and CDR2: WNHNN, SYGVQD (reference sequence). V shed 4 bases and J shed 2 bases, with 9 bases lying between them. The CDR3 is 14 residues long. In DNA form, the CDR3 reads TGCGCCAGCAGTGGAGGAGGAACTGGAAACACCATATATTTT. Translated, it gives CASSGGGTGNTIYF.

As DNA, the CDR3 is TGTGCCATCCAGGCGAGAGATGAGCAGTTCTTC. Translating gives CAIQARDEQFF. V usage is TRBV10-3 and J usage is TRBJ2-1; D gene ambiguous. Per germline, CDR1 ENHRY and CDR2 SYGVKD. Trimming took 8 bases from V and 8 from J, leaving 10 bases between them. The CDR3 runs 11 residues.

DNA for the CDR3: TGTGCCAGCAGCACGGGGGGCATCTGGACAGATACGCAGTATTTT. It yields the protein CASSTGGIWTDTQYF. The chain recombines TRBV6-5 with TRBJ2-3; D may be TRBD2 (7 bases). The CDR3 contains 15 residues. CDR1 and CDR2 from the germline V gene are MNHEY and SVGAGI. Trimming shortened V by 6 bases and J by 3 bases, and 16 bases separated the two germline ends.

The CDR3 reads CASRVTVNTEAFF. DNA for the CDR3: TGTGCCAGCAGGGTGACAGTGAACACTGAAGCTTTCTTT. The V gene is TRBV6-1, the J gene TRBJ1-1, with a possible D match to TRBD1 (5 bases). From germline, CDR1 is MNHNS and CDR2 SASEGT. Trimming left V 6 bases short and J 0 bases short, with 8 bases between. The CDR3 loop spans 13 amino acids.

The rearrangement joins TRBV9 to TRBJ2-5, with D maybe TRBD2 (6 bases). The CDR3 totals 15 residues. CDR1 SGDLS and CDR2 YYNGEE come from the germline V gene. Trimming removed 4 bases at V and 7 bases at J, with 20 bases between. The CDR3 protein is CASSNRDSPPGTQYF. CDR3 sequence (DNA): TGTGCCAGCAGCAACCGGGACTCCCCGCCGGGGACCCAGTACTTC.

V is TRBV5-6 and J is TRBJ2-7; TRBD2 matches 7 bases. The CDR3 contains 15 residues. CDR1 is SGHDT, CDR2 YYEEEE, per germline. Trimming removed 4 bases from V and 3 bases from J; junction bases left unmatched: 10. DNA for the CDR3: TGTGCCAGCAGCCCCGGGGGGAAGACGAACTACGAGCAGTACTTC. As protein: CASSPGGKTNYEQYF.